This T cell receptor (beta chain) is from a study of blood T cell repertoires in COVID-19. Generated by immunoSEQ multiplex PCR, the TCRdb table keeps only in-frame clones and is missing some. The sample holds 200,000 to 250,000 clones, about nine tenths seen once. After removal of 0 bases from V and 2 bases from J, the junction contained 3 bases not matched to a gene. From germline, CDR1 is MGHRA and CDR2 YSYEKL. The CDR3 has 15 residues. This rearrangement joins TRBV4-1 to TRBJ1-1; 7 bases line up with TRBD1. The specimen was PBMCs or T cells enriched from blood (not recorded which). The clonotype was recovered from a man between 18 and 35 years old with acute COVID-19. The CDR3 is CASSQDEGANTEAFF. CDR3 bases: TGCGCCAGCAGCCAAGATGAGGGGGCAAACACTGAAGCTTTCTTT.